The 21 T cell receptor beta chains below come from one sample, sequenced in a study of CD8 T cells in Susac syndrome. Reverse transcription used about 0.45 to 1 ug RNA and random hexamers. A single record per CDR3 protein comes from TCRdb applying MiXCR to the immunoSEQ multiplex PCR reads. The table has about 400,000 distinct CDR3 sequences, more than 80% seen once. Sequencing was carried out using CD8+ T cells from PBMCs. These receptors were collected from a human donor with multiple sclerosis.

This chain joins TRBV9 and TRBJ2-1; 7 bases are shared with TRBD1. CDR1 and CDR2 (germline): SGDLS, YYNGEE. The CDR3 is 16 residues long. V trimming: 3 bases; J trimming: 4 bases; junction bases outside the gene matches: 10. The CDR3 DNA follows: TGTGCCAGCAGCGCAGGAGACAGGGCCTTATACAATGAGCAGTTCTTC. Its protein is CASSAGDRALYNEQFF.

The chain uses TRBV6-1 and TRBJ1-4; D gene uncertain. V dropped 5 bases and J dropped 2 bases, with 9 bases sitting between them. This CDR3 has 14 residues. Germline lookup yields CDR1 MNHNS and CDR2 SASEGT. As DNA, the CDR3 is TGTGCCAGCAGTCCGGAGGTGACTAATGAAAAACTGTTTTTT. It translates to CASSPEVTNEKLFF.

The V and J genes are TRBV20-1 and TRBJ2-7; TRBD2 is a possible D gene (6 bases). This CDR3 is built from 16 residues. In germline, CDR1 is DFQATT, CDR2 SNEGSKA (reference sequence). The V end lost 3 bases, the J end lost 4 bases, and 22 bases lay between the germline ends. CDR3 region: CSARNPDNLGRYEQYF. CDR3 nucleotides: TGCAGTGCTAGGAACCCGGACAACCTTGGGAGGTACGAGCAGTACTTC.

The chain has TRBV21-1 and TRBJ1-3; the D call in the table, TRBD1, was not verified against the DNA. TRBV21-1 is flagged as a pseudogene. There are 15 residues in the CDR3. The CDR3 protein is CASSPSRNRGHTIYF. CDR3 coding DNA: TGTGCCAGCAGCCCTAGCAGGAACAGGGGGCACACCATATATTTT.

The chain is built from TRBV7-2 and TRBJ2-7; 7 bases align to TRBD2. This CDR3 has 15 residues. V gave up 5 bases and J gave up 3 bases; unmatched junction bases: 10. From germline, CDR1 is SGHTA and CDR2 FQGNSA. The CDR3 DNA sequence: TGTGCCAGCAGCCCCGGGACTATACTCTTCTACGAGCAGTACTTC. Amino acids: CASSPGTILFYEQYF.

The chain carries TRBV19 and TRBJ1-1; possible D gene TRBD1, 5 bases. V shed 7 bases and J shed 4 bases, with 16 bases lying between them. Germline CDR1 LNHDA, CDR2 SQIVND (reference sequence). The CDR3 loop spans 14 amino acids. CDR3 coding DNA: TGTGCCAGTACCCTAGTCGGGGGGAGCACTGAAGCTTTCTTT. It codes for CASTLVGGSTEAFF.

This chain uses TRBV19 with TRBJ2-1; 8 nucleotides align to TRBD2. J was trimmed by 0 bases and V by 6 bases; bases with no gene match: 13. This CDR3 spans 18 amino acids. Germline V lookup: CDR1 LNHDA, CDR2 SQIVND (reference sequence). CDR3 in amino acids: CASSRHWVTSDSYNEQFF. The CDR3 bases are TGTGCCAGTAGCCGACACTGGGTGACTAGCGACTCCTACAATGAGCAGTTCTTC.

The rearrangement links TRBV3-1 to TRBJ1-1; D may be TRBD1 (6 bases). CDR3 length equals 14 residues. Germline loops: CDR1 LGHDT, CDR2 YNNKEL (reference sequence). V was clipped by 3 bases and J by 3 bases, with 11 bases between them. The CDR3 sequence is CASSQGGRYTEAFF. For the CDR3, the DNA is TGTGCCAGCAGCCAGGGGGGCCGCTACACTGAAGCTTTCTTT.

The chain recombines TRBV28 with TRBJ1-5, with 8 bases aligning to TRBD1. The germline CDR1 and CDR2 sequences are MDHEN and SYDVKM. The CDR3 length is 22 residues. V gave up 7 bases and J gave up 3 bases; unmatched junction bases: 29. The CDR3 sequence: CASTMTTIYYTTGTGNNQPQHF. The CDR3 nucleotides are TGTGCCAGCACTATGACGACTATTTACTATACCACCGGGACAGGAAACAATCAGCCCCAGCATTTT.

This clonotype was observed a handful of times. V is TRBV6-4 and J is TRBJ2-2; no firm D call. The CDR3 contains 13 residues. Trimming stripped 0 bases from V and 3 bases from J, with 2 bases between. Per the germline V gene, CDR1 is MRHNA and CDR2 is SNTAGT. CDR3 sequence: CASSDSDTGELFF. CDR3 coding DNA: TGTGCCAGCAGTGACTCTGACACCGGGGAGCTGTTTTTT.

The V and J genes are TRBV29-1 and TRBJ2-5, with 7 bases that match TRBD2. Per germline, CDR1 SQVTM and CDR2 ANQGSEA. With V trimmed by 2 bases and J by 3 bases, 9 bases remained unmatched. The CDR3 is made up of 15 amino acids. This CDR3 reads CSVEWEGQGEETQYF. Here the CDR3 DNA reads TGCAGCGTTGAATGGGAGGGGCAAGGAGAAGAGACCCAGTACTTC.

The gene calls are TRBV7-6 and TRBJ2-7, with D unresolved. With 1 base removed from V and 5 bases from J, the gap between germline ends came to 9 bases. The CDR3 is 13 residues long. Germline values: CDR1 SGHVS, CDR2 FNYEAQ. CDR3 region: CASSLGSAHEQYF. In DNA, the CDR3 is TGTGCCAGCAGCTTAGGGTCAGCCCACGAGCAGTACTTC.

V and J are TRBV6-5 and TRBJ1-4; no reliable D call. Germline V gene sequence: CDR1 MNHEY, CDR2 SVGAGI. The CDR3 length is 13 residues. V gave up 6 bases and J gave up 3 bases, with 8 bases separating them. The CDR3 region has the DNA TGTGCCAGCAGGGGGAGGGCTAATGAAAAACTGTTTTTT. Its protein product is CASRGRANEKLFF.

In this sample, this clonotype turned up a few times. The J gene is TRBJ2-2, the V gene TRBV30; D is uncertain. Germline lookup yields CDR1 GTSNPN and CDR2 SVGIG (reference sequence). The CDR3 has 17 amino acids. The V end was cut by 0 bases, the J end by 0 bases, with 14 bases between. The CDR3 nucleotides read TGTGCCTGGAGTGTGCCAGGCGTTGTAGCGAACACCGGGGAGCTGTTTTTT. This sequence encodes CAWSVPGVVANTGELFF.

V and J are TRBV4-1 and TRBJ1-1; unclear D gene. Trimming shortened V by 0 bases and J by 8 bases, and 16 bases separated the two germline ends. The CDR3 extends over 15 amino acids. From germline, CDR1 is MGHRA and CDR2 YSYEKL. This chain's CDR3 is CASSQDNAATVEAFF. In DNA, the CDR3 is TGCGCCAGCAGCCAAGATAATGCCGCTACAGTCGAAGCTTTCTTT.

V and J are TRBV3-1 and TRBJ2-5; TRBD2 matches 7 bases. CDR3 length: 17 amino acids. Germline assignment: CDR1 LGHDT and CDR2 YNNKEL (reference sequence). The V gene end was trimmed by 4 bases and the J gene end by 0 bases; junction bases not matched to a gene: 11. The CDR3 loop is CASSLEGLAAHQETQYF. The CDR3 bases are TGTGCCAGCAGCCTAGAGGGTCTAGCGGCTCACCAAGAGACCCAGTACTTC.

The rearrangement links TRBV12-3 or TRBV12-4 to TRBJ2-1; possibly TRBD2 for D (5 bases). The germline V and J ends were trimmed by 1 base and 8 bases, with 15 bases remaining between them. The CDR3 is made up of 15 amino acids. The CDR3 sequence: CASSLGPSSLDEQFF. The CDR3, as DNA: TGTGCCAGCAGTTTAGGACCTAGCTCCCTCGATGAGCAGTTCTTC.

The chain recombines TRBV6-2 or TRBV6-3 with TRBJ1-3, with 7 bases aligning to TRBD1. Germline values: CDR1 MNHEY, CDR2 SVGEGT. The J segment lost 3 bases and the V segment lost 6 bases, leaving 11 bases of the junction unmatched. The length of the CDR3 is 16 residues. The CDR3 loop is CASSRDRIFRGNTIYF. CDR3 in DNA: TGTGCCAGCAGCCGGGACAGAATTTTCCGTGGAAACACCATATATTTT.

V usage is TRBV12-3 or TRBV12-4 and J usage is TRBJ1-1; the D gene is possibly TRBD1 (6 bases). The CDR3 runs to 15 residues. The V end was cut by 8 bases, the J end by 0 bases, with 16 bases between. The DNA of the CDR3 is TGTGCCAGCGTACCCAGTGGGGGCATGAACACTGAAGCTTTCTTT. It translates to CASVPSGGMNTEAFF.

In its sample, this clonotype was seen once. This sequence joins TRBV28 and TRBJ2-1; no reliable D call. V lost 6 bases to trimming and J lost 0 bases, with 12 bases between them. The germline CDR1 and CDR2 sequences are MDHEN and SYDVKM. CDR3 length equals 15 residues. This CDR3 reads CASSPVHSSYNEQFF. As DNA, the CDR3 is TGTGCCAGCAGCCCTGTGCACAGCTCCTACAATGAGCAGTTCTTC.

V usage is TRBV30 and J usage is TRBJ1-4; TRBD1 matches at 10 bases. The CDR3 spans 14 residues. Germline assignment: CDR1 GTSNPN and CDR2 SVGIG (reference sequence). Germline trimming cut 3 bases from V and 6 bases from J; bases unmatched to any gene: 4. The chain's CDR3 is CAWRTGTGDEKLFF. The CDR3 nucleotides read TGTGCCTGGAGAACCGGGACAGGGGATGAAAAACTGTTTTTT.